This T cell receptor beta chain was sequenced during a study of CD8 T cells in ankylosing spondylitis. Whole-study findings and limits: In ankylosing spondylitis blood, a motif of seven to nine highly homologous TCR beta variants appeared characteristic.

Germline V gene data show CDR1 as MNHNS and CDR2 as SASEGT. CDR3 length: 16 residues. The ends lost 3 bases at V and 2 bases at J; junction bases unmatched: 8. Notes on this clonotype: The antigen remains undetermined.

TCRdb used MiXCR to reprocess the 5' RACE reads, holding one entry per CDR3 protein. The data show about 450,000 distinct CDR3 sequences, with approximately 26% seen just once and 0.89% held by the top ten. Sample: blood, either unsorted or a sorted T cell fraction (not recorded which). This clonotype was sampled from a male donor with ankylosing spondylitis. This rearrangement joins TRBV6-1 to TRBJ2-7; 9 positions agree with TRBD1. CDR3 sequence reads: CASSDPGGQGTYEQYF. The CDR3 DNA reads TGTGCCAGCAGTGACCCCGGGGGACAGGGAACCTACGAGCAGTACTTC.